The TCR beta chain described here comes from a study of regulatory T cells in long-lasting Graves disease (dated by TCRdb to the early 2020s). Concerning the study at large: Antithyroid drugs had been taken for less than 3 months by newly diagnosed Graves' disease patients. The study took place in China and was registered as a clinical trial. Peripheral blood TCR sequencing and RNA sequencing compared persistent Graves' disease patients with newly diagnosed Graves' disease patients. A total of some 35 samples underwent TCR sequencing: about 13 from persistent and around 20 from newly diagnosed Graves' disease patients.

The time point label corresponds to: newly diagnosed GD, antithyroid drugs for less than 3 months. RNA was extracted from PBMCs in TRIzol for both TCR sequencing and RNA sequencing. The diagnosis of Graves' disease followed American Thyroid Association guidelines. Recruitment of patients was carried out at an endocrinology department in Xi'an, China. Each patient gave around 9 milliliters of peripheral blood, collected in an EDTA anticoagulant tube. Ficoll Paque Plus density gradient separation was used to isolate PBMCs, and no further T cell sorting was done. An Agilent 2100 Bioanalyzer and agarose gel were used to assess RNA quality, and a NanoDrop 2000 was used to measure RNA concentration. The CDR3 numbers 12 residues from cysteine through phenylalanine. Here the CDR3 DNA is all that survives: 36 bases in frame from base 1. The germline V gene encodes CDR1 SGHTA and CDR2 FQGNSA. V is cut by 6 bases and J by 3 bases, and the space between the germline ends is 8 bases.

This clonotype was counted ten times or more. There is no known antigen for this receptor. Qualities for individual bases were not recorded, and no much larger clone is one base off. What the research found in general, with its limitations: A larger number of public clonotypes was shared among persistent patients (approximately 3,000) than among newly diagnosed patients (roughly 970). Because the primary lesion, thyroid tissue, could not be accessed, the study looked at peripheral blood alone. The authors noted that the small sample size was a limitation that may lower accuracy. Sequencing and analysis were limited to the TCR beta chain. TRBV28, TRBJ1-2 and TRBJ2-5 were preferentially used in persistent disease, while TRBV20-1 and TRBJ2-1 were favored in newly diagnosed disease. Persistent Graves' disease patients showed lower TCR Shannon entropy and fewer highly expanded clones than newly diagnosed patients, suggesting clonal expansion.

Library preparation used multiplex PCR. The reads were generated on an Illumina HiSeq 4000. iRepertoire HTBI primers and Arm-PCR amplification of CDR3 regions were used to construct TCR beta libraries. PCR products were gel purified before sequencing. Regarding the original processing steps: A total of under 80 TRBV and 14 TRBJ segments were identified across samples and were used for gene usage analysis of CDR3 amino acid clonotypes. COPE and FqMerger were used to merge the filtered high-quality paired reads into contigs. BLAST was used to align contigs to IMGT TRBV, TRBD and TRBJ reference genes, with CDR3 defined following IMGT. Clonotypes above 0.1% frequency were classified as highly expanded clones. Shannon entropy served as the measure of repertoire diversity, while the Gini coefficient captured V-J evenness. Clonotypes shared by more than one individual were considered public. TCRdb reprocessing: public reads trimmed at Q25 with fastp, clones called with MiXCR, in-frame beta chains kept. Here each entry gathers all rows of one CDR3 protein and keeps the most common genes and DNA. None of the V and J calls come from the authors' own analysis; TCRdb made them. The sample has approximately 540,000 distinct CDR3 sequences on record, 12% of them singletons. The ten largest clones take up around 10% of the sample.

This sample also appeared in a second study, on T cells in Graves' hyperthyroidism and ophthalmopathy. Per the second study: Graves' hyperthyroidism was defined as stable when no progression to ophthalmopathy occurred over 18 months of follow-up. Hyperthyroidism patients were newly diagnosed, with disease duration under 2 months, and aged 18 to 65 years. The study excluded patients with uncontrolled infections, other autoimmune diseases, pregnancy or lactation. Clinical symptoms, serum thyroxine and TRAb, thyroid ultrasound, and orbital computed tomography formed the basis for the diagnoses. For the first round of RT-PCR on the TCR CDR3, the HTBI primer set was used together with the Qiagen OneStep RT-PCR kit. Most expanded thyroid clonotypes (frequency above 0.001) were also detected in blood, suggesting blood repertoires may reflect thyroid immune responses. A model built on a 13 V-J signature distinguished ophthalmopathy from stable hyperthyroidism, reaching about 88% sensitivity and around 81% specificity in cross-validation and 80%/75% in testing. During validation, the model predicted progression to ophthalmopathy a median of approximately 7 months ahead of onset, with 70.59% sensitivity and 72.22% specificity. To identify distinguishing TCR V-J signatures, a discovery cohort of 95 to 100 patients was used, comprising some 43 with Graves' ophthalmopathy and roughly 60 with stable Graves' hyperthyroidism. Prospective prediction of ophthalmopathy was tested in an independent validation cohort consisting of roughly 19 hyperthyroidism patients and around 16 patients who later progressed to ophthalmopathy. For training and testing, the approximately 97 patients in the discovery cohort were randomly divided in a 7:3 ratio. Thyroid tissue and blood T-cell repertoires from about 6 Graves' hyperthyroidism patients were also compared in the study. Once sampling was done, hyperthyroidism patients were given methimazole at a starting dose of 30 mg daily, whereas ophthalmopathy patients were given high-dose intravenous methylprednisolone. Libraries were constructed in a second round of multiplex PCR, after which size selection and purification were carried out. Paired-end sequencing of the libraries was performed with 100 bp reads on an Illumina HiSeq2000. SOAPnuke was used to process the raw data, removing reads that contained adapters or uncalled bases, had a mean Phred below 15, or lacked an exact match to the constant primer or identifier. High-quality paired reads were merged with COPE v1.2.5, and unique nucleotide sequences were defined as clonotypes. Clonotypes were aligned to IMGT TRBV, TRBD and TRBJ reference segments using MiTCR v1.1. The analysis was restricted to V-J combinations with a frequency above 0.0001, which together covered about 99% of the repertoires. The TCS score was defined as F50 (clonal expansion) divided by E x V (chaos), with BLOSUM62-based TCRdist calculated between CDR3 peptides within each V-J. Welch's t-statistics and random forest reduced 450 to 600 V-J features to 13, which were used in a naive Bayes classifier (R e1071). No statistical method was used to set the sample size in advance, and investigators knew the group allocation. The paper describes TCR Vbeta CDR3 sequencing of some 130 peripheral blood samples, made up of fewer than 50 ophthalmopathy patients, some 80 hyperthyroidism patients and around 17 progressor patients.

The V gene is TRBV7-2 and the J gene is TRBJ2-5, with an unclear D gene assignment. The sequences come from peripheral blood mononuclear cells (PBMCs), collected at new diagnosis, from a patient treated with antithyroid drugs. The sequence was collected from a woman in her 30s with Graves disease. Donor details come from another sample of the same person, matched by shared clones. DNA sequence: TGTGCCAGCAGGGAATTGGAAGAGACCCAGTACTTC. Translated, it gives CASRELEETQYF.